Listed below are T cell receptor beta chains from one sample, sequenced in a study of blood T cell repertoires in COVID-19. Profiling relied on immunoSEQ multiplex PCR, and the TCRdb table lists in-frame clones only, not all of them. The sample consists of around 60,000 clones, around four fifths of them appearing once. Material: peripheral blood. The receptors here all came from a man older than 75 with acute or convalescent COVID-19. The CDR3 runs from the conserved cysteine through the conserved F or W. D genes are given only for firm matches. A row's size may be missing; if present it is once, few, many or a size class.

v_gene	abundance	j_gene	d_gene	CDR3nt	CDR3aa
TRBV28	NA	TRBJ1-2	NA	TGTGCCAGCAGTTTCAGAAGCTATGGCTACACCTTC	CASSFRSYGYTF
TRBV19	NA	TRBJ1-3	TRBD1	TGTGCCAGTAGTGCTCAGGGGGTAGATTGGCCAAGGGCGTCTGGAAACACCATATATTTT	CASSAQGVDWPRASGNTIYF
TRBV7-3	NA	TRBJ1-1	TRBD1	TGTGCCAGCAGGCCAACAGGGGGGAACACTGAAGCTTTCTTT	CASRPTGGNTEAFF
TRBV2	NA	TRBJ1-5	NA	TGTGCCAGCACGGCAGGGGCTCAGCCCCAGCATTTT	CASTAGAQPQHF
TRBV10-3	NA	TRBJ1-5	NA	TGTGCCATCAGTGAAACGGGGCCCCAGCATTTT	CAISETGPQHF
TRBV5-1	NA	TRBJ2-1	NA	TGCGCCAGTTCCCCAGGGAACTACAATGAGCAGTTCTTC	CASSPGNYNEQFF
TRBV5-4	NA	TRBJ1-5	NA	TGTGCCAGCAGCTTGAACGGGGGCAATCAGCCCCAGCATTTT	CASSLNGGNQPQHF
TRBV7-2	NA	TRBJ1-1	NA	TGTGCCAGCAGCTTACGGGCCTCGGGACTCATGAACACTGAAGCTTTCTTT	CASSLRASGLMNTEAFF
TRBV5-1	NA	TRBJ1-1	TRBD1	TGCGCCAGCAGCTTGGCCAAGGGGGCCGACACTGAAGCTTTCTTT	CASSLAKGADTEAFF
TRBV18	NA	TRBJ2-7	TRBD2	TGTGCCAGCTCCCCCGATCCGGGACTAGCGGGGTCCAATTCCTACGAGCAGTACTTC	CASSPDPGLAGSNSYEQYF
TRBV6-6	NA	TRBJ1-4	NA	TGTGCCAGCAGTCTAGGGACCCCGGGGGGCCCTAATGAAAAACTGTTTTTT	CASSLGTPGGPNEKLFF
TRBV6-5	NA	TRBJ1-1	NA	TGTGCCTCGCGGGGGGGCCGGAACACTGAAGCTTTCTTT	CASRGGRNTEAFF
TRBV4-1	NA	TRBJ2-5	NA	TGCGCCAGCAGCCAAGGAGGGGGGGGCCTTTTGGAGACCCAGTACTTC	CASSQGGGGLLETQYF
TRBV23-1	NA	TRBJ1-3	NA	TGCGCCAGCATTGACCCCAGGGGCAGCTCTGGAAACACCATATATTTT	CASIDPRGSSGNTIYF
TRBV30	NA	TRBJ2-3	NA	TGTGCCTGGAGTTCGGAGGGAACGAATACGCAGTATTTT	CAWSSEGTNTQYF
TRBV9	NA	TRBJ2-4	NA	TGTGCCAGCAGCGCCCTAGGTGAAAAAAACATTCAGTACTTC	CASSALGEKNIQYF
TRBV11-2	NA	TRBJ2-7	NA	TGTGCCAGCAGATCATCCCAGGGGTCGGATTCCTACGAGCAGTACTTC	CASRSSQGSDSYEQYF
TRBV30	few	TRBJ1-2	TRBD1	TGTGCCTGGGGGACAGGGCTGCATGGCTACACCTTC	CAWGTGLHGYTF
TRBV7-6	NA	TRBJ2-2	NA	TGTGCCAGCAGCACCCAGGGCCCGAACACCGGGGAGCTGTTTTTT	CASSTQGPNTGELFF
TRBV14	NA	TRBJ2-7	NA	TGTGCCAGTAGCCAAACTCCGGACTCCGTTATGTACTTC	CASSQTPDSVMYF
TRBV30	NA	TRBJ2-7	NA	TGTGCCTGGAGTGTACGGGGAAGACAGGCCTACGAGCAGTACTTC	CAWSVRGRQAYEQYF
TRBV13	few	TRBJ1-2	TRBD1	TGTGCCAGCAGCTTAGGTTCGACAGGGCGTCAAGGCTACACCTTC	CASSLGSTGRQGYTF
TRBV5-1	NA	TRBJ2-2	TRBD2	TGCGCCAGCGCCCTATTCGGGGGGAGCACCGGGGAGCTGTTTTTT	CASALFGGSTGELFF
TRBV3-1/TRBV3-2	NA	TRBJ2-1	TRBD2	TGTGCCAGCAGCCAAGATCCGGGGGGGCGGGGGCACTACAATGAGCAGTTCTTC	CASSQDPGGRGHYNEQFF
TRBV5-1	NA	TRBJ2-5	NA	TGCGCTAGCAGCTTGGAAGGCCCTAGAGGACATCCAGAGACCCAGTACTTC	CASSLEGPRGHPETQYF
TRBV21-1	NA	TRBJ2-1	NA	TGTGCCAGCAGCAAGATTAGCGGGGCGACTAACCCACAGTTCTTC	CASSKISGATNPQFF
TRBV6-5	NA	TRBJ1-6	TRBD1	TGTGCCAGCACCCAAGGACAGGGAGGTACACCCCTCCACTTT	CASTQGQGGTPLHF
TRBV6-1	few	TRBJ2-3	NA	TGTGCCAGCAGTGAATATATCACAGATACGCAGTATTTT	CASSEYITDTQYF
TRBV27	NA	TRBJ2-6	NA	TGTGCCAGCTTGACAGGAACTGGGGCCAACGTCCTGACTTTC	CASLTGTGANVLTF
TRBV2	NA	TRBJ2-1	TRBD2	TGTGCCAGCATTACCACCGGGACTAGCGGGGGCAATGAGCAGTTCTTC	CASITTGTSGGNEQFF
TRBV9	NA	TRBJ1-2	NA	TGTGCCAGCAGCGTAGGATGGACAGTTAACTATGGCTACACCTTC	CASSVGWTVNYGYTF